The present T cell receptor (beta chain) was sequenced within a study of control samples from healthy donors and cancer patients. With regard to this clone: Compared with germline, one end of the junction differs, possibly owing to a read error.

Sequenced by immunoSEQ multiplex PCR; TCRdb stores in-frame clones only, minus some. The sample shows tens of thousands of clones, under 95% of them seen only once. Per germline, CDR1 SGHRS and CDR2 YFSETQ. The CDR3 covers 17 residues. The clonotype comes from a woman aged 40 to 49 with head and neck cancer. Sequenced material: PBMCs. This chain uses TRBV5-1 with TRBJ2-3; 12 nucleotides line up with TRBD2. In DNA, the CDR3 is TGCGCCCGCAGCTTGGGGCTAGCGGGGGGGATAGGTAATACGCAGTATTTT. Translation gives CARSLGLAGGIGNTQYF.